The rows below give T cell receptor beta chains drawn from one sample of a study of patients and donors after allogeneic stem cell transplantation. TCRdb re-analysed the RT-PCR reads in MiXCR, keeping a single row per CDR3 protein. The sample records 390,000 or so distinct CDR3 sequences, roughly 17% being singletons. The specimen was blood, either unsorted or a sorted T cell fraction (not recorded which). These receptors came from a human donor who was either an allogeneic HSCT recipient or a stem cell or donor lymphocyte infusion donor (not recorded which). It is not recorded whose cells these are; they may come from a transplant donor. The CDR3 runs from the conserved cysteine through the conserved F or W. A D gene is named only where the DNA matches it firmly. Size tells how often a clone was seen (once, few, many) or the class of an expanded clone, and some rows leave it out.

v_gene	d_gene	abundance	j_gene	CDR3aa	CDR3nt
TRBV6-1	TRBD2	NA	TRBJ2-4	CASSDRTARELVGNIQYF	TGTGCCAGCAGTGACCGGACGGCGCGGGAGTTGGTTGGAAACATTCAGTACTTC
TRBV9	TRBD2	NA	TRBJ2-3	CASSGQRGTSTDTQYF	TGTGCCAGCAGCGGCCAGCGGGGTACTAGCACAGATACGCAGTATTTT
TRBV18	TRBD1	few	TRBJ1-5	CASSPSGTGANSNQPQHF	TGTGCCAGCTCACCATCCGGGACAGGGGCTAATAGCAATCAGCCCCAGCATTTT
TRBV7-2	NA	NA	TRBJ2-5	CASSLGEGQALRETQYF	TGTGCCAGCAGCTTAGGGGAGGGACAAGCCCTAAGGGAGACCCAGTACTTC
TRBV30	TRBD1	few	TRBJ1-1	CAWSVGQGRNTEAFF	TGTGCCTGGAGTGTCGGACAGGGAAGGAACACTGAAGCTTTCTTT
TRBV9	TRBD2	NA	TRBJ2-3	CASSVAGGQTDTQYF	TGTGCCAGCAGCGTAGCGGGGGGGCAAACAGATACGCAGTATTTT
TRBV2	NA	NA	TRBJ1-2	CAGLPGTHYGYTF	TGTGCCGGGCTTCCAGGGACTCACTATGGCTACACCTTC
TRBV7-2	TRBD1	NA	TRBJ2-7	CASSILRQGAYEQYF	TGTGCCAGCAGCATTCTCCGACAGGGGGCCTACGAGCAGTACTTC
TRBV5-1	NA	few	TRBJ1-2	CASSSAGIPGGYTF	TGCGCCAGCAGCTCTGCAGGGATTCCGGGCGGCTACACCTTC
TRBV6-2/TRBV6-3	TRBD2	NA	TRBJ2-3	CASSVRRLAVTDTQYF	TGTGCCAGCAGTGTCCGGAGACTAGCGGTTACAGATACGCAGTATTTT
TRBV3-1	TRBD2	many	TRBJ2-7	CASSQQGGSSYEQYF	TGTGCCAGCAGCCAACAGGGAGGGTCATCCTACGAGCAGTACTTC
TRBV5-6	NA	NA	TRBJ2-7	CASSLVGRGPSSYEQHF	TGTGCCAGCAGCTTGGTGGGTCGGGGGCCCAGCTCCTACGAGCAGCACTTC
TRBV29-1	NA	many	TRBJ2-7	CSVETEGTLYEQYF	TGCAGCGTTGAAACAGAGGGGACACTTTACGAGCAGTACTTC
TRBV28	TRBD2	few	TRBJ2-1	CASSWQLLAGNNEQFF	TGTGCCAGCAGTTGGCAATTGCTAGCGGGAAACAATGAGCAGTTCTTC
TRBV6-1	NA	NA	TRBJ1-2	CASRGGRLGRYGYTF	TGTGCCAGCAGGGGAGGACGTTTGGGACGCTATGGCTACACCTTC
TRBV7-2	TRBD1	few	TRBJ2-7	CASSLGTGGGRSYEQYF	TGTGCCAGCAGCTTAGGGACAGGGGGCGGCCGCTCCTACGAGCAGTACTTC
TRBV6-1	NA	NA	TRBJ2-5	CASGRSRQETQYF	TGTGCCAGCGGACGGTCGAGACAAGAGACCCAGTACTTC
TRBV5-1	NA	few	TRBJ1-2	CASSNPGHGYTF	TGCGCCAGCAGCAACCCAGGGCACGGCTACACCTTC
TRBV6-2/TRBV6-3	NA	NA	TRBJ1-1	CASSARQSAEAFF	TGTGCCAGCAGCGCAAGACAGTCGGCTGAAGCTTTCTTT
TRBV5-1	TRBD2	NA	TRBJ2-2	CASSLGTSGRGAGELFF	TGCGCCAGCAGCCTAGGGACTAGCGGGAGGGGAGCCGGGGAGCTGTTTTTT
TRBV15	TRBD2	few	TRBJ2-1	CATSREVGEGTYNEQFF	TGTGCCACCAGCAGAGAGGTCGGGGAGGGCACCTACAATGAGCAGTTCTTC
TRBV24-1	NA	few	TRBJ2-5	CATSEPAQETQYF	TGTGCCACCAGTGAACCTGCGCAAGAGACCCAGTACTTC
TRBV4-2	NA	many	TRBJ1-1	CASSRLGEGTEAFF	TGTGCCAGCAGCCGGCTAGGGGAGGGCACTGAAGCTTTCTTT
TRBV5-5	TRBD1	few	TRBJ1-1	CASSLSWDRGNTEAFF	TGTGCCAGCAGCTTGAGCTGGGACAGGGGGAACACTGAAGCTTTCTTT